Each of the 7 T cell receptor beta chains below was sequenced from the same sample in a study of CD4+ T cells in melanoma. Profiling relied on immunoSEQ multiplex PCR, and the TCRdb table lists in-frame clones only, not all of them. The profile shows around 100,000 clones, around 93% of them singletons. Sequencing input: peripheral blood. The origin of the receptors is a human donor with melanoma.

V and J are TRBV5-4 and TRBJ2-7, with D unresolved. Germline-derived CDR1 and CDR2 are SGHNT and YYREEE (reference sequence). The V gene lost 2 bases and the J gene lost 2 bases, with 11 bases spanning the gap. The CDR3 extends over 14 amino acids. CDR3 sequence reads: CASSFRIDPYEQYF. CDR3 DNA: TGTGCCAGCAGCTTCCGAATTGACCCCTACGAGCAGTACTTC.

The rearrangement uses TRBV5-1 and TRBJ2-5; TRBD1 matches at 9 bases. CDR3 length: 16 amino acids. The germline gives CDR1 SGHRS, CDR2 YFSETQ. After removal of 5 bases from V and 5 bases from J, the junction contained 13 bases not matched to a gene. The CDR3 loop reads CASSSGGAGTGETQYF. CDR3 sequence (DNA): TGCGCCAGCAGTTCTGGCGGGGCAGGGACAGGGGAGACCCAGTACTTC. Full variable domain (remainder filled in from reference TRBV5-1 and TRBJ2-5): KAGVTQTPRYLIKTRGQQVTLSCSPISGHRSVSWYQQTPGQGLQFLFEYFSETQRNKGNFPGRFSGRQFSNSRSEMNVSTLELGDSALYLCASSSGGAGTGETQYFGPGTRLLVL.

In nucleotides, the CDR3 is TGTGCCATCAGTGACTCTAGCGGGAGGGCCGTGGGCTCCTACAATGAGCAGTTCTTC. It specifies CAISDSSGRAVGSYNEQFF. This rearrangement joins TRBV10-3 to TRBJ2-1, with 12 bases fitting TRBD2. Germline trimming cut 3 bases from V and 0 bases from J; bases unmatched to any gene: 9. CDR3 length: 19 residues. Germline V gives CDR1 ENHRY, CDR2 SYGVKD.

This chain joins TRBV9 and TRBJ2-5, with D unclear. Trimming removed 2 bases at V and 5 bases at J, with 10 bases between. The CDR3 runs 13 residues. CDR1 and CDR2 from the germline V gene are SGDLS and YYNGEE. CDR3 residues: CASSVRLGETQYF. CDR3 bases: TGTGCCAGCAGCGTGAGGTTAGGGGAGACCCAGTACTTC.

Comments on this clone: Its ends do not fully match the called genes, so a read error is possible. The chain has TRBV5-8 and TRBJ2-7, with TRBD1 as a possible D gene (7 bases). Germline lookup yields CDR1 SGHTS and CDR2 YDEGEE. The CDR3 runs 13 residues. The CDR3 DNA sequence: TGCCTTTCGAGGGGGCGGGGCACCTACGAGCAGTACTTC. This sequence encodes CLSRGRGTYEQYF.

The rearrangement joins TRBV7-2 to TRBJ2-1, with D possibly being TRBD1 or TRBD2 (5 bases each). The V and J ends lost 0 bases and 2 bases respectively, with 5 bases between them. CDR1 SGHTA and CDR2 FQGNSA come from the germline V gene. This CDR3 has 14 residues. CDR3 DNA sequence: TGTGCCAGCAGCTTAGCGGGGGCCTACAATGAGCAGTTCTTC. Protein sequence: CASSLAGAYNEQFF.

This clone was counted once. The rearrangement links TRBV5-1 to TRBJ2-3, with a possible D match to TRBD2 (6 bases). The germline gives CDR1 SGHRS, CDR2 YFSETQ. Trimming shortened V by 2 bases and J by 2 bases, and 15 bases separated the two germline ends. This CDR3 contains 16 residues. CDR3 sequence (DNA): TGCGCCAGCAGCTTCATTTTAGCGGCTTTCACAGATACGCAGTATTTT. It specifies CASSFILAAFTDTQYF.